This is a list of T cell receptor beta chains from one sample in a study of T-cell reconstitution after alpha-beta-depleted transplantation in children. TCRdb redid the calling of the PCR reads with MiXCR, one entry per CDR3 protein. The sample holds hundreds of thousands of distinct CDR3 sequences, roughly 13% seen once. The material sequenced was PBMCs, taken before TCRalphabeta/CD19-depleted stem cell transplant. These receptors were collected from a girl aged 2 to 9 with congenital amegakaryocytic thrombocytopenia, due to receive a stem cell transplant. Each CDR3 is given with its conserved first and last residue. D genes are given only for firm matches. Clone size is stated in some rows and not others, as once, few, many or a class when expanded.

TRBJ2-1 many TRBD1 TRBV29-1 CSARTGEQFF TGCAGCGCCCGAACAGGGGAACAGTTCTTC
TRBJ2-7 . . TRBV12-3/TRBV12-4 CASSFAGNEQYF TGTGCCAGCAGTTTCGCAGGCAACGAGCAGTACTTC
TRBJ2-3 . TRBD2 TRBV14 CASSQTSGRAGDTQYF TGTGCCAGCAGCCAGACTAGCGGGAGGGCCGGAGATACGCAGTATTTT
TRBJ2-1 . TRBD2 TRBV6-1 CASSPRLAGGNYNEQFF TGTGCCAGCAGTCCCCGACTAGCGGGAGGCAATTACAATGAGCAGTTCTTC
TRBJ1-2 few . TRBV2 CASGIGRFGYTF TGTGCCAGCGGTATAGGTCGGTTTGGCTACACCTTC
TRBJ2-1 . TRBD2 TRBV6-5 CASSTPGGRVEQFF TGTGCCAGCAGTACTCCCGGCGGGAGGGTTGAGCAGTTCTTC
TRBJ2-2 . TRBD2 TRBV25-1 CANALPTSGTNTGELFF TGTGCCAATGCGTTACCCACTAGCGGGACGAACACCGGGGAGCTGTTTTTT
TRBJ2-4 . . TRBV7-8 CASSLYGQIAKNIQYF TGTGCCAGCAGCTTATATGGTCAAATAGCCAAAAACATTCAGTACTTC
TRBJ1-2 few TRBD1 TRBV18 CASSQGTVADYGYTF TGTGCCAGCTCACAGGGGACAGTTGCGGACTATGGCTACACCTTC
TRBJ2-1 few TRBD2 TRBV27 CASSSRTSGSGSNEQFF TGTGCCAGCAGTTCTCGGACTAGCGGGAGTGGCTCCAATGAGCAGTTCTTC
TRBJ2-2 few TRBD2 TRBV6-1 CASSDGLAGESGELFF TGTGCCAGCAGTGATGGACTAGCGGGAGAAAGCGGGGAGCTGTTTTTT
TRBJ1-2 . . TRBV5-1 CASSLDWNYGYTF TGCGCCAGCAGCCTCGACTGGAACTATGGCTACACCTTC
TRBJ1-1 . TRBD1 TRBV5-1 CASTPGQGLNTEAFF TGCGCCAGCACCCCCGGACAGGGGTTGAACACTGAAGCTTTCTTT
TRBJ2-7 few . TRBV12-3/TRBV12-4 CASSSYQVHEQYF TGTGCCAGCAGTTCCTATCAGGTACACGAGCAGTACTTC
TRBJ2-2 few . TRBV5-5 CASSPRKNPNTGELFF TGTGCCAGCAGCCCTCGGAAGAACCCGAACACCGGGGAGCTGTTTTTT
TRBJ2-7 many . TRBV6-1 CASSERGLINEQYF TGTGCCAGCAGTGAAAGGGGACTCATCAACGAGCAGTACTTC
TRBJ2-1 many TRBD2 TRBV5-1 CASSLLREGRNEQFF TGCGCCAGCAGCTTGCTGCGGGAGGGTAGGAATGAGCAGTTCTTC
TRBJ1-5 few . TRBV3-1 CASSQDLVQPQHF TGTGCCAGCAGCCAAGATCTGGTACAGCCCCAGCATTTT
TRBJ2-1 many TRBD2 TRBV10-3 CAISLAGVGNEQFF TGTGCCATTAGTCTAGCGGGAGTGGGTAATGAGCAGTTCTTC
TRBJ1-2 few TRBD1 TRBV12-3/TRBV12-4 CASSGNLQGIGYTF TGTGCCAGCAGCGGAAACCTACAGGGGATTGGCTACACCTTC
TRBJ2-5 many TRBD1 TRBV5-1 CASSAKQGTFQETQYF TGCGCCAGCAGCGCCAAACAGGGGACCTTCCAAGAGACCCAGTACTTC
TRBJ2-1 few . TRBV20-1 CSARDLSLNNEQFF TGCAGTGCTAGAGATCTGAGTCTAAACAATGAGCAGTTCTTC
TRBJ2-1 few TRBD2 TRBV6-5 CASSSSGGPNNEQFF TGTGCCAGCAGTTCCAGCGGGGGACCTAACAATGAGCAGTTCTTC
TRBJ2-7 few . TRBV5-1 CASSSRNYEQYF TGCGCCAGCAGCTCCCGCAACTACGAGCAGTACTTC
TRBJ2-1 . TRBD2 TRBV7-9 CASLRAGGPNEQFF TGTGCCAGCCTACGGGCGGGAGGGCCCAATGAGCAGTTCTTC
TRBJ2-5 many . TRBV7-9 CASSLTATQETQYF TGTGCCAGCAGTCTCACAGCGACCCAAGAGACCCAGTACTTC
TRBJ1-4 many . TRBV4-1 CASSRPGEEGEKLFF TGCGCCAGCAGCCGACCGGGAGAGGAGGGTGAAAAACTGTTTTTT
TRBJ2-1 few . TRBV7-6 CASSLTLRGRSYNEQFF TGTGCCAGCAGCTTAACCCTCCGAGGGAGGTCCTACAATGAGCAGTTCTTC
TRBJ2-1 . . TRBV20-1 CSARGQEYNEQFF TGCAGTGCTAGAGGGCAGGAGTACAATGAGCAGTTCTTC
TRBJ2-1 few . TRBV7-9 CASSLSGKTVYEVF TGTGCCAGCAGCTTAAGTGGGAAGACAGTCTACGAGGTCTTC
TRBJ1-5 . . TRBV28 CASSFARQPQHF TGTGCCAGCAGTTTCGCCCGTCAGCCCCAGCATTTT
TRBJ2-6 few TRBD1 TRBV5-1 CASSQSGQGVLPGANVLTF TGCGCCAGCAGCCAATCCGGACAGGGTGTTCTCCCTGGGGCCAACGTCCTGACTTTC
TRBJ2-3 few . TRBV7-6 CASSPVVTANTDTQYF TGTGCCAGCAGCCCCGTCGTTACTGCCAACACAGATACGCAGTATTTT
TRBJ2-7 few TRBD2 TRBV4-1 CASSRASGSYEQYF TGCGCCAGCAGCCGGGCTAGCGGGAGCTACGAGCAGTACTTC
TRBJ2-7 many . TRBV20-1 CSARDLIYEQYF TGCAGTGCTAGAGATTTAATCTACGAGCAGTACTTC
TRBJ2-1 many . TRBV15 CATRPPSGIHEQFF TGTGCCACCAGACCCCCGTCTGGGATACATGAGCAGTTCTTC
TRBJ2-1 few TRBD2 TRBV11-2 CASSLEGRLAGSDNEQFF TGTGCCAGCAGCTTAGAGGGGAGACTAGCCGGGTCGGACAATGAGCAGTTCTTC
TRBJ2-7 many . TRBV2 CASSVWEDEQYF TGTGCCAGCAGTGTCTGGGAGGACGAGCAGTACTTC
TRBJ2-3 few TRBD2 TRBV20-1 CSATPASGGTDTQYF TGCAGTGCAACCCCCGCTAGCGGGGGAACAGATACGCAGTATTTT
TRBJ2-7 many . TRBV12-3/TRBV12-4 CASSLDRLSYEQYF TGTGCCAGCAGTCTTGACAGGTTATCCTACGAGCAGTACTTC
TRBJ1-1 many . TRBV5-1 CASSLDVGTEAFF TGCGCCAGCAGCTTGGATGTTGGGACGGAAGCTTTCTTT
TRBJ2-7 few . TRBV7-2 CASSPGLNYEQYF TGTGCCAGCAGCCCCGGACTTAACTACGAGCAGTACTTC